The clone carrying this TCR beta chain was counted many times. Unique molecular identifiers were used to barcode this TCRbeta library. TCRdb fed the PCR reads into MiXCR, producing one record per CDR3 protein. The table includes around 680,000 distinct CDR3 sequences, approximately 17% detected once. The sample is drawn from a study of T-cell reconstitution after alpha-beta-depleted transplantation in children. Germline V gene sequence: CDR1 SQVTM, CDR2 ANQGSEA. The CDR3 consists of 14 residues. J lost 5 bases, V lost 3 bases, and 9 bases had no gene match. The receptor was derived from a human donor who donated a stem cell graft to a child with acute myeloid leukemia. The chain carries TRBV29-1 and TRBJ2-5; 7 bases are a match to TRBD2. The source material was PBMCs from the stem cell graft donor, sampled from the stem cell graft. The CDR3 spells CSVDGLGVGETQYF. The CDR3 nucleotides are TGCAGCGTTGATGGACTAGGTGTGGGGGAGACCCAGTACTTC.